The sequence of this T cell receptor beta chain was determined in a study of blood T cell repertoires in COVID-19. Assay used: immunoSEQ multiplex PCR; TCRdb lists only in-frame clones, some missing. The table shows 140,000 or so clones, with around 83% occurring only once. This sequence was found in a man aged 50-59 years who had recovered from COVID-19. The specimen was PBMCs or T cells enriched from blood (not recorded which).

CDR3: CASSSYRETEAFF. The CDR3 coding sequence is TGTGCCAGCAGCAGTTACAGGGAGACTGAAGCTTTCTTT. This rearrangement joins TRBV11-2 to TRBJ1-1; possible D gene TRBD1, 6 bases. The CDR3 consists of 13 residues. V lost 5 bases and J 5 bases, leaving 12 bases between the germline ends. Germline V gene sequence: CDR1 SGHAT, CDR2 FQNNGV.